The 12 T cell receptor beta chains below come from one sample, sequenced in a study of blood T cell repertoires in COVID-19. Data came from immunoSEQ multiplex PCR; TCRdb stores just in-frame clones and leaves some out. The sample has about 82,000 clones, about 86% seen once. The sequencing input was peripheral blood. The receptors here all came from a woman in her sixties or seventies with acute or convalescent COVID-19.

The chain has TRBV12-3 or TRBV12-4 and TRBJ1-2, with D hard to call. The V end was cut by 5 bases, the J end by 4 bases, with 5 bases between. There are 11 residues in the CDR3. CDR3 amino acids: CASSRGYGYTF. The CDR3 DNA reads TGTGCCAGCAGTCGGGGCTATGGCTACACCTTC.

The V gene is TRBV5-1, the J gene TRBJ2-2; 7 nucleotides agree with TRBD2. The CDR3 has 16 residues. V lost 4 bases and J lost 5; bases outside the gene matches: 11. From germline, CDR1 is SGHRS and CDR2 YFSETQ. This chain's CDR3 is CASSLRGGVETGELFF. The CDR3 coding sequence is TGCGCCAGCAGCCTGCGGGGAGGGGTGGAGACCGGGGAGCTGTTTTTT.

This clone occurred once. The V gene is TRBV6-5, the J gene TRBJ2-5; D unresolved. V was shortened by 0 bases and J by 5 bases, with 7 bases between the two germline ends. Germline assignment: CDR1 MNHEY and CDR2 SVGAGI. The CDR3 is made up of 13 amino acids. The CDR3 DNA is TGTGCCAGCAGTTACTCTAATCTGGAGACCCAGTACTTC. Translating gives CASSYSNLETQYF.

The chain links TRBV27 to TRBJ1-2, with TRBD1 identical over 9 bases. V gave up 9 bases and J gave up 7 bases; unmatched junction bases: 12. This CDR3 is 14 amino acids long. Germline CDR1 MNHEY, CDR2 SMNVEV (reference sequence). The CDR3 is CASFTGTGISGYTF. The CDR3 nucleotides read TGTGCCAGTTTCACCGGGACAGGGATTTCTGGCTACACCTTC.

The chain carries TRBV28 and TRBJ1-2; the match to TRBD1 covers 8 bases. With 5 bases clipped from V and 2 bases from J, the junction kept 4 bases outside the gene matches. This CDR3 spans 14 amino acids. CDR1 and CDR2 from the germline V gene are MDHEN and SYDVKM. The chain's CDR3 is CASSPGTGNYGYTF. The CDR3 nucleotides read TGTGCCAGCAGTCCGGGGACAGGAAACTATGGCTACACCTTC.

The chain recombines TRBV4-1 with TRBJ2-1; 7 nucleotides align to TRBD2. The germline CDR1 and CDR2 sequences are MGHRA and YSYEKL. J was trimmed by 0 bases and V by 1 base; bases with no gene match: 9. The CDR3 consists of 18 residues. The CDR3 region is CASSQGGDLADSYNEQFF. The CDR3 coding sequence is TGCGCCAGCAGCCAAGGGGGGGATCTAGCGGACTCCTACAATGAGCAGTTCTTC.

V is TRBV5-1 and J is TRBJ1-4; D possibly corresponds to TRBD1 (6 bases). The V and J ends lost 4 bases and 0 bases respectively, with 13 bases between them. The CDR3 contains 16 residues. CDR1 SGHRS and CDR2 YFSETQ come from the germline V gene. CDR3 sequence: CASSIDRPATNEKLFF. The CDR3 region has the DNA TGCGCCAGCAGCATAGACAGGCCTGCAACTAATGAAAAACTGTTTTTT.

The chain is built from TRBV7-9 and TRBJ2-3, with D perhaps matching TRBD2 (6 bases). CDR1 is SEHNR and CDR2 is FQNEAQ in the germline V gene (reference sequence). V lost 5 bases and J 1 base, leaving 13 bases between the germline ends. This CDR3 has 15 residues. CDR3 amino acids: CASSTRSGGTDTQYF. The CDR3 nucleotides are TGTGCCAGCAGCACGCGATCGGGAGGCACAGATACGCAGTATTTT.

The chain links TRBV14 to TRBJ2-7; the match to TRBD2 covers 8 bases. Germline V gene lookup returns CDR1 SGHDN and CDR2 FVKESK. This CDR3 has 16 residues. V was pared by 2 bases and J by 1 base, with 7 bases of the junction left unmatched. CDR3 coding DNA: TGTGCCAGCAGCCAACACTTGCGGGGGGTGTCCTACGAGCAGTACTTC. Amino acid sequence: CASSQHLRGVSYEQYF.

J is TRBJ1-1 and V is TRBV7-2; a possible D gene is TRBD1 (6 bases). Trimming shortened V by 1 base and J by 6 bases, and 9 bases separated the two germline ends. Germline CDR1 reads SGHTA; CDR2 reads FQGNSA. The CDR3 is 13 amino acids. The CDR3 nucleotides are TGTGCCAGCAGCTTAGAGAGGACAGCTGAAGCTTTCTTT. It codes for CASSLERTAEAFF.

V and J are TRBV11-3 and TRBJ2-7; 11 bases map to TRBD2. Per germline, CDR1 SGHNT and CDR2 YENEEA. CDR3 length equals 18 residues. The trim removed 0 bases at V and 4 bases at J, leaving 11 bases unmatched. CDR3 in DNA: TGTGCCAGCAGCTTAGAAGTATGGACTAGCGGGCTGAATTACGAGCAGTACTTC. Translating gives CASSLEVWTSGLNYEQYF.

The genes are TRBV6-1 and TRBJ1-3; the D gene is possibly TRBD1 (5 bases). This CDR3 is built from 15 residues. Between the trimmed V and J ends, which lost 2 bases and 3 bases, there was a span of 11 bases. Germline V CDR1 and CDR2: MNHNS, SASEGT. The CDR3 DNA sequence: TGTGCCAGCAGTGAATTAGGGGCCCTTGGAAACACCATATATTTT. It yields the protein CASSELGALGNTIYF.